The next 14 T cell receptor beta chains were all read from a single sample in a study of shared clonotypes between healthy human individuals. The assay was immunoSEQ multiplex PCR, and TCRdb's table has in-frame clones only and misses some. Of 2 million to 3 million clones detected, over 85% appear once; the ten largest clones hold 0.36%. The sequencing sample was made of naive CD4+ T cells from PBMCs. The subset denotes: CD45RA+ positively selected. All receptors come from a man between 18 and 29 years old in good health. Some clones in this sample may be carry-over from other donors' samples.

The chain is built from TRBV5-6 and TRBJ1-2; D is undetermined. Trimming removed 1 base at V and 3 bases at J, with 16 bases between. This CDR3 is built from 16 residues. The germline gives CDR1 SGHDT, CDR2 YYEEEE. In DNA, the CDR3 is TGTGCCAGCAGCTTGTTTCTTACCCCGAAGGACTATGGCTACACCTTC. Protein: CASSLFLTPKDYGYTF.

The chain recombines TRBV19 with TRBJ2-3; 9 bases match TRBD1. With V trimmed by 6 bases and J by 5 bases, 6 bases remained unmatched. CDR1 and CDR2 (germline): LNHDA, SQIVND (reference sequence). This CDR3 is built from 14 residues. CDR3 region: CASRQGARLDTQYF. CDR3 coding DNA: TGTGCCAGTAGACAGGGGGCTAGGTTAGATACGCAGTATTTT. The variable domain in full, completed from reference TRBV19 and TRBJ2-3, reads DGGITQSPKYLFRKEGQNVTLSCEQNLNHDAMYWYRQDPGQGLRLIYYSQIVNDFQKGDIAEGYSVSREKKESFPLTVTSAQKNPTAFYLCASRQGARLDTQYFGPGTRLTVL.

The chain joins TRBV27 to TRBJ2-3; D uncertain. The CDR3 contains 14 residues. With 8 bases removed from V and 1 base from J, the gap between germline ends came to 13 bases. The germline V gene encodes CDR1 MNHEY and CDR2 SMNVEV (reference sequence). The DNA of the CDR3 is TGTGCCAGCTGTGACTGGACGGGCACAGATACGCAGTATTTT. Translating gives CASCDWTGTDTQYF.

V gene TRBV27 combines with J gene TRBJ2-3, with a tentative D call TRBD1 (5 bases). Germline values: CDR1 MNHEY, CDR2 SMNVEV (reference sequence). V lost 5 bases and J lost 2, with 14 bases in between. The length of the CDR3 is 15 residues. The CDR3 loop reads CASSPLGRDTDTQYF. As DNA, the CDR3 is TGTGCCAGCAGTCCCCTGGGGCGCGACACAGATACGCAGTATTTT.

The V and J genes are TRBV5-1 and TRBJ1-1; no clear D. The CDR3 is made up of 16 amino acids. V was clipped by 2 bases and J by 5 bases, with 19 bases between them. CDR1 SGHRS and CDR2 YFSETQ come from the germline V gene. DNA of the CDR3: TGCGCCAGCAGCTTCGGTCTATCTTCAATGGGTACTGAAGCTTTCTTT. Amino acids: CASSFGLSSMGTEAFF.

This clone has a single count. V usage is TRBV28 and J usage is TRBJ1-2; a possible D gene is TRBD1 (6 bases). CDR1 and CDR2 (germline): MDHEN, SYDVKM. V was shortened by 6 bases and J by 7 bases, with 18 bases between the two germline ends. The CDR3 totals 14 residues. CDR3 loop: CASSPPAGALGYTF. CDR3 DNA sequence: TGTGCCAGCAGCCCTCCTGCGGGGGCTCTTGGCTACACCTTC.

The V gene is TRBV5-1, the J gene TRBJ2-5, with TRBD2 as a possible D gene (6 bases). V lost 7 bases and J lost 2, with 12 bases in between. The length of the CDR3 is 13 residues. CDR1 is SGHRS and CDR2 is YFSETQ in the germline V gene. For the CDR3, the DNA is TGCGCCAGCGGGGGGACGCCTCAAGAGACCCAGTACTTC. Translation gives CASGGTPQETQYF.

The chain uses TRBV6-1 and TRBJ1-1, with 10 bases matching TRBD1. Germline CDR1 reads MNHNS; CDR2 reads SASEGT. V was pared by 2 bases and J by 0 bases, with 6 bases of the junction left unmatched. The CDR3 has 17 residues. This CDR3 reads CASSERGTGVMNTEAFF. CDR3 DNA: TGTGCCAGCAGTGAACGGGGGACAGGGGTAATGAACACTGAAGCTTTCTTT.

J is TRBJ1-4 and V is TRBV7-2; D may be TRBD1 (5 bases). The V and J ends lost 2 bases and 0 bases respectively, with 10 bases between them. The CDR3 runs 16 residues. Looked up from germline, CDR1 is SGHTA and CDR2 is FQGNSA. DNA for the CDR3: TGTGCCAGCAGCTTATGGGGCAGCGCAACTAATGAAAAACTGTTTTTT. Translating it yields CASSLWGSATNEKLFF.

This chain's CDR3 is CASSRTSGDTNTGELFF. The DNA for the CDR3 is TGTGCCAGCAGTCGGACTAGCGGAGATACGAACACCGGGGAGCTGTTTTTT. The chain joins TRBV27 to TRBJ2-2, with 10 bases aligning to TRBD2. In germline, CDR1 is MNHEY, CDR2 SMNVEV (reference sequence). The CDR3 runs to 17 residues. The trim removed 5 bases at V and 0 bases at J, leaving 6 bases unmatched.

The J gene is TRBJ2-7, the V gene TRBV28; D possibly matches TRBD1 or TRBD2 (5 bases each). Deletions cut 5 bases from V and 0 bases from J, with 20 bases between. The CDR3 is 17 residues long. Germline values: CDR1 MDHEN, CDR2 SYDVKM. For the CDR3, the DNA is TGTGCCAGCAGTGCGAATTTTGGGGGTCAGAGCTCCTACGAGCAGTACTTC. This translates into CASSANFGGQSSYEQYF.

The gene calls are TRBV29-1 and TRBJ2-1, with 15 bases that match TRBD2. The CDR3 runs 14 residues. The junction had 6 bases not matched to a gene; V was cut back by 6 bases and J by 9 bases. Germline V gene sequence: CDR1 SQVTM, CDR2 ANQGSEA. Written as DNA, the CDR3 is TGCAGCGTCGGGACTAGCGGGAGGACAGGTGAGCAGTTCTTC. Translating it yields CSVGTSGRTGEQFF.

This clone was counted once. V is TRBV6-6 and J is TRBJ2-7, with 7 positions matching TRBD2. Germline-derived CDR1 and CDR2 are MNHNY and SVGAGI (reference sequence). V lost 7 bases and J lost 0; bases outside the gene matches: 9. The CDR3 is made up of 15 amino acids. The CDR3 bases are TGTGCCAGCACCCGGGGGAGGGGAAACTCCTACGAGCAGTACTTC. Amino acid sequence: CASTRGRGNSYEQYF.

V and J are TRBV7-9 and TRBJ1-5; D is possibly TRBD1 (5 bases). Germline V gene lookup returns CDR1 SEHNR and CDR2 FQNEAQ (reference sequence). The CDR3 length is 15 residues. Trimming removed 6 bases at V and 5 bases at J, with 17 bases between. The DNA for the CDR3 is TGTGCCAGCAGTTTGGGAAGGGGTGGCGATCAGCCCCAGCATTTT. Amino acid sequence: CASSLGRGGDQPQHF.